This passage covers 18 T cell receptor beta chains from one sample sequenced in a study of T cells in Graves' hyperthyroidism and ophthalmopathy. RNA transcripts were the template for amplifying TCR beta CDR3 regions. HTBI primers were employed in a first-round RT-PCR of the TCR CDR3. Each CDR3 protein gets one entry after TCRdb re-called the multiplex PCR reads with MiXCR. The sample lists hundreds of thousands of distinct CDR3 sequences; about 15% were seen once. Material for sequencing was blood. The receptor set was obtained from a woman aged 40 to 55 with Graves' hyperthyroidism.

This clonotype appeared many times. The chain couples TRBV28 to TRBJ1-1; D call uncertain. The V gene lost 8 bases and the J gene lost 1 base, with 14 bases spanning the gap. The V gene's germline CDR1 is MDHEN and CDR2 SYDVKM. The CDR3 sequence is 14 residues long. CDR3 nucleotide sequence: TGTGCCAGCGGCGACGTTTGGTCGAACACTGAAGCTTTCTTT. Translation: CASGDVWSNTEAFF. Full variable domain (remainder filled in from reference TRBV28 and TRBJ1-1): DVKVTQSSRYLVKRTGEKVFLECVQDMDHENMFWYRQDPGLGLRLIYFSYDVKMKEKGDIPEGYSVSREKKERFSLILESASTNQTSMYLCASGDVWSNTEAFFGQGTRLTVV.

This chain links TRBV18 with TRBJ2-1; the D gene is possibly TRBD2 (5 bases). There are 16 residues in the CDR3. Germline lookup yields CDR1 KGHSH and CDR2 LQKENI. V was cut by 3 bases and J by 5 bases, with 17 bases left in between. The CDR3 here is CASSPRPGLDNNEQFF. Here the CDR3 DNA reads TGTGCCAGCTCACCCCGACCCGGACTCGACAACAATGAGCAGTTCTTC. Full variable domain (rest looked up from reference TRBV18 and TRBJ2-1): NAGVMQNPRHLVRRRGQEARLRCSPMKGHSHVYWYRQLPEEGLKFMVYLQKENIIDESGMPKERFSAEFPKEGPSILRIQQVVRGDSAAYFCASSPRPGLDNNEQFFGPGTRLTVL.

This clonotype showed up just a few times. The chain carries TRBV9 and TRBJ2-2, with TRBD1 matching over 10 bases. The V gene end was trimmed by 0 bases and the J gene end by 4 bases; junction bases not matched to a gene: 3. Germline loops: CDR1 SGDLS, CDR2 YYNGEE. The CDR3 has 16 residues. CDR3 residues: CASSVGGQGITGELFF. Written as DNA, the CDR3 is TGTGCCAGCAGCGTAGGGGGACAGGGGATCACCGGGGAGCTGTTTTTT. Full variable domain (outside the CDR3, taken from reference TRBV9 and TRBJ2-2): DSGVTQTPKHLITATGQRVTLRCSPRSGDLSVYWYQQSLDQGLQFLIQYYNGEERAKGNILERFSAQQFPDLHSELNLSSLELGDSALYFCASSVGGQGITGELFFGEGSRLTVL.

At least ten counts were recorded for this clonotype. The chain employs TRBV3-1 and TRBJ1-1; tentative D call: TRBD1 (5 bases). V was shortened by 0 bases and J by 7 bases, with 12 bases between the two germline ends. The CDR3 has 14 residues. CDR1 is LGHDT and CDR2 is YNNKEL in the germline V gene (reference sequence). The CDR3, as DNA: TGTGCCAGCAGCCAAGAACCCAGGGTCGGTGAAGCTTTCTTT. Its protein product is CASSQEPRVGEAFF.

The chain is built from TRBV7-8 and TRBJ1-1; 8 nucleotides line up with TRBD1. V gave up 6 bases and J gave up 0 bases; unmatched junction bases: 15. The CDR3 is 18 amino acids. Germline CDR1 SGHVS, CDR2 FQNEAQ. The CDR3 sequence: CASRSDRGHTFMNTEAFF. CDR3 coding DNA: TGTGCCAGCAGATCCGACAGGGGCCATACGTTCATGAACACTGAAGCTTTCTTT.

Only a few counts were recorded for this clonotype. This chain uses TRBV7-2 with TRBJ2-7; TRBD2 matches 7 bases. J was trimmed by 3 bases and V by 2 bases; bases with no gene match: 7. The CDR3 has 15 residues. The germline gives CDR1 SGHTA, CDR2 FQGNSA. The CDR3 sequence: CASSLILLADYEQYF. As DNA, the CDR3 is TGTGCCAGCAGCTTAATTCTTCTAGCGGACTACGAGCAGTACTTC. Combining the CDR3 with reference TRBV7-2 and TRBJ2-7 gives the whole variable domain GAGVSQSPSNKVTEKGKDVELRCDPISGHTALYWYRQSLGQGLEFLIYFQGNSAPDKSGLPSDRFSAERTGGSVSTLTIQRTQQEDSAVYLCASSLILLADYEQYFGPGTRLTVT.

This clonotype was detected ten times or more. V and J are TRBV30 and TRBJ1-1; 9 bases are a match to TRBD1. The CDR3 consists of 15 residues. After removal of 0 bases from V and 1 base from J, the junction contained 3 bases not matched to a gene. The germline V gene encodes CDR1 GTSNPN and CDR2 SVGIG (reference sequence). The DNA of the CDR3 is TGTGCCTGGAGTGTAACAGGGGGCCCGAACACTGAAGCTTTCTTT. This translates into CAWSVTGGPNTEAFF.

This clonotype was seen at least ten times. The chain combines TRBV5-1 with TRBJ2-2; maybe TRBD2 (5 bases). V lost 1 base and J lost 10, with 11 bases in between. Per germline, CDR1 SGHRS and CDR2 YFSETQ. The CDR3 runs to 13 residues. The CDR3 nucleotides are TGCGCCAGCAGCTTGCGGGGTGTCTTGGAGCTGTTTTTT. It is translated as CASSLRGVLELFF.

The chain uses TRBV4-1 and TRBJ2-3, with D perhaps matching TRBD1 (5 bases). The germline CDR1 and CDR2 sequences are MGHRA and YSYEKL. V lost 2 bases and J lost 4, with 10 bases in between. The CDR3 sequence is 14 residues long. The CDR3: CASSQTGPADTQYF. CDR3 bases: TGCGCCAGCAGCCAAACAGGCCCGGCAGATACGCAGTATTTT.

The chain links TRBV30 to TRBJ2-2; 12 bases map to TRBD2. Germline loops: CDR1 GTSNPN, CDR2 SVGIG (reference sequence). CDR3 length equals 17 residues. Trimming cost V 8 bases and J 3 bases; bases outside gene matches: 13. The CDR3 DNA reads as TGTGCCCGTCGGACTAGCGGGATTGTCGAGGACACCGGGGAGCTGTTTTTT. Translation: CARRTSGIVEDTGELFF.

In its sample, this clonotype was seen many times. The V call is TRBV7-3, the J call TRBJ1-1; 7 nucleotides agree with TRBD1. The V and J ends lost 2 bases and 5 bases, in that order; junction bases with no gene match: 11. This CDR3 comprises 16 residues. Germline loops: CDR1 SGHTA, CDR2 FQGTGA. This CDR3 is CASSLYTGVGGTEAFF. As DNA, the CDR3 is TGTGCCAGCAGCTTATATACAGGGGTCGGCGGGACTGAAGCTTTCTTT.

This clonotype was seen repeatedly, ten times or more. This sequence joins TRBV12-3 or TRBV12-4 and TRBJ1-1, with 9 bases identical to TRBD1. The CDR3 is 13 amino acids. The J segment lost 6 bases and the V segment lost 3 bases, leaving 2 bases of the junction unmatched. DNA of the CDR3: TGTGCCAGCAGTTTTAGACAGGGGGCTGAAGCTTTCTTT. It translates to CASSFRQGAEAFF.

This clonotype was picked up a small number of times. CDR3 protein: CASSDRGLDYGYTF. The DNA for the CDR3 is TGTGCCAGCAGCGACAGGGGATTGGACTATGGCTACACCTTC. The chain carries TRBV6-1 and TRBJ1-2; 8 bases align to TRBD1. The CDR3 is 14 residues long. The junction had 6 bases not matched to a gene; V was cut back by 6 bases and J by 3 bases. Germline V CDR1 and CDR2: MNHNS, SASEGT.

The V gene is TRBV7-9, the J gene TRBJ2-7; tentative D call: TRBD1 (6 bases). V was clipped by 5 bases and J by 7 bases, with 21 bases between them. CDR1 and CDR2 from the germline V gene are SEHNR and FQNEAQ (reference sequence). The CDR3 is made up of 15 amino acids. CDR3 protein: CASSLSAGETGEQYF. The CDR3 DNA follows: TGTGCCAGCAGCCTCTCGGCAGGGGAAACGGGTGAGCAGTACTTC. Full variable domain (outside the CDR3, taken from reference TRBV7-9 and TRBJ2-7): DTGVSQNPRHKITKRGQNVTFRCDPISEHNRLYWYRQTLGQGPEFLTYFQNEAQLEKSRLLSDRFSAERPKGSFSTLEIQRTEQGDSAMYLCASSLSAGETGEQYFGPGTRLTVT.

This clonotype was observed a few times. The chain recombines TRBV28 with TRBJ1-3; D is unclear. This CDR3 has 14 amino acids. Germline V CDR1 and CDR2: MDHEN, SYDVKM. V was pared by 7 bases and J by 1 base, with 11 bases between. The CDR3 DNA sequence: TGTGCCAGCACCACCAGTGCATCTGGAAACACCATATATTTT. Translation gives CASTTSASGNTIYF.

The genes are TRBV29-1 and TRBJ1-2, with TRBD1 matching 7 bases. This CDR3 has 12 amino acids. V lost 7 bases and J lost 8; bases outside the gene matches: 10. The germline gives CDR1 SQVTM, CDR2 ANQGSEA. The CDR3 reads CSAETGKGGYTF. DNA of the CDR3: TGCAGCGCCGAGACAGGGAAGGGCGGCTACACCTTC.

This clonotype occurred many times. The chain has TRBV12-3 or TRBV12-4 and TRBJ2-5; D assignment may be TRBD1 or TRBD2 (5 bases each). Deletions cut 6 bases from V and 1 base from J, with 12 bases between. This CDR3 contains 14 residues. For the CDR3, the DNA is TGTGCCAGCAGGCCGGGACGTACCCAAGAGACCCAGTACTTC. It is translated as CASRPGRTQETQYF.

This clonotype turned up a few times. As DNA, the CDR3 is TGTGCCAGCAGCGTGAGGGCCGGGGAGCTGTTTTTT. It codes for CASSVRAGELFF. V usage is TRBV9 and J usage is TRBJ2-2; D is perhaps TRBD2 (5 bases). Between the trimmed V and J ends, which lost 2 bases and 6 bases, there was a span of 5 bases. Germline CDR1 is SGDLS and CDR2 is YYNGEE. This CDR3 comprises 12 residues.